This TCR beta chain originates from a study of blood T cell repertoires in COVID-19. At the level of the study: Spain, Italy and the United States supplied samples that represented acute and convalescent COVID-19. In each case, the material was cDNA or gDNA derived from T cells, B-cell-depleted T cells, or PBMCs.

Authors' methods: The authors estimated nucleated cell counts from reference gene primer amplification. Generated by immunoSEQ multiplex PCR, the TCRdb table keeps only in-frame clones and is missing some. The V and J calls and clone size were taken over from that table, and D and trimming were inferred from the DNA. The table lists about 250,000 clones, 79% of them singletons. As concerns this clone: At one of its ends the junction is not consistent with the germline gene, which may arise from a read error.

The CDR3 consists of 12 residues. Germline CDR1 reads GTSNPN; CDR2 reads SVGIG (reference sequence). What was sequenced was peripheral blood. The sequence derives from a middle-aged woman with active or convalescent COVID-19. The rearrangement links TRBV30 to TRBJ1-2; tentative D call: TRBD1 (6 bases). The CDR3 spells CAWDWTETPSSF. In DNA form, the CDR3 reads TGTGCCTGGGATTGGACAGAGACTCCTTCATCCTTC.